The entry below describes one TCR beta chain. It may be a read error: a sequence one base away is much more abundant. TCRdb analysed the reads with MiXCR anew, one entry per CDR3 protein. The data show almost 300,000 distinct CDR3 sequences, with about 8.8% seen just once and 2.5% held by the top ten. The entry originates in a study of T cell repertoires in cytomegalovirus infection. Whole-study context: Public TCR beta signatures were indicative of both CMV infection and a matching HLA type.

The germline V gene has CDR1 LGHNA and CDR2 YNFKEQ. CDR3 length: 17 residues. The sample taken for sequencing was PBMCs. The chain links TRBV4-2 to TRBJ1-2; 9 bases align to TRBD1. This clonotype originated in a human donor in good health (CMV status not recorded). Some clones in this sample may be carry-over from other donors' samples. The CDR3 DNA sequence: TGTACCAGCAGCCAAGGGATAACAGGGGGCCCCAACTATGGCTACACCTTC. This codes for CTSSQGITGGPNYGYTF.